This passage covers 31 T cell receptor beta chains from one sample sequenced in a study of T cell clones after liver transplantation. Only in-frame clones appear in the TCRdb table, and some are missing; sequencing was by immunoSEQ multiplex PCR. Of roughly 17,000 clones listed, 70% to 90% were seen once; the top ten hold approximately 32%. This specimen was CD8+ T cells from blood, taken roughly 48 months after liver transplant. These receptor sequences come from a human patient who received a liver transplant. A subset of T cells may come from the graft donor.

This sequence joins TRBV2 and TRBJ1-1; TRBD1 matches 9 bases. CDR1 is SNHLY and CDR2 is FYNNEI in the germline V gene. J lost 3 bases, V lost 6 bases, and 5 bases had no gene match. The CDR3 extends over 14 amino acids. CDR3 in DNA: TGTGCCAGCAGCCCCGACAGGGGGGACACTGAAGCTTTCTTT. Encoded protein: CASSPDRGDTEAFF.

The chain is built from TRBV27 and TRBJ2-2; 8 bases are a match to TRBD2. The V and J ends lost 1 base and 7 bases, in that order; junction bases with no gene match: 8. The V gene's germline CDR1 is MNHEY and CDR2 SMNVEV (reference sequence). CDR3 length equals 16 residues. Here the CDR3 reads CASSLLTRGGIGELFF. CDR3 nucleotides: TGTGCCAGCAGTTTATTAACACGGGGGGGCATCGGGGAGCTGTTTTTT.

Regarding this clone: Mismatch with germline at one junction end may stem from a read error. The chain links TRBV5-6 to TRBJ2-7; D may be TRBD1 or TRBD2 (5 bases each). Germline V gives CDR1 SGHDT, CDR2 YYEEEE. There are 13 residues in the CDR3. The CDR3 DNA reads as TGTGTCAGCTGGGACCACCTCCCCCACGAGCAGTACTTC. Amino acid sequence: CVSWDHLPHEQYF.

There are a few counts of this clone. The chain couples TRBV28 to TRBJ2-5; maybe TRBD2 (5 bases). The CDR3 covers 15 residues. Looked up from germline, CDR1 is MDHEN and CDR2 is SYDVKM. V dropped 4 bases and J dropped 4 bases, with 16 bases sitting between them. CDR3 loop: CASSSPRRNRETQYF. In nucleotides, the CDR3 is TGTGCCAGCAGTTCCCCCAGGAGGAACAGAGAGACCCAGTACTTC.

The CDR3 sequence: CASSLTGLGGEQFF. The CDR3 region has the DNA TGTGCCAGCAGTTTGACAGGGTTAGGGGGTGAGCAGTTCTTC. J is TRBJ2-1 and V is TRBV27; TRBD1 matches at 7 bases. The CDR3 is made up of 14 amino acids. V lost 3 bases, J lost 9 bases, and 8 bases stayed unmatched. Germline CDR1 reads MNHEY; CDR2 reads SMNVEV (reference sequence).

The chain couples TRBV5-2 to TRBJ2-3; the DNA was not compared with TRBD2, the D call given in the table. TRBV5-2 is a known pseudogene. This CDR3 is built from 16 residues. In DNA form, the CDR3 reads TGTGCCAGCAGTCCTAAGGACGGGAGTGGCACAGATACGCAGTATTTT. This sequence encodes CASSPKDGSGTDTQYF.

This clone was seen more than once but under ten times. The V gene is TRBV19, the J gene TRBJ2-1; tentative D call: TRBD2 (5 bases). The CDR3 consists of 11 residues. Germline CDR1 reads LNHDA; CDR2 reads SQIVND (reference sequence). The V end was cut by 3 bases, the J end by 8 bases, with 5 bases between. The CDR3 region is CASSIGDEQFF. The CDR3 DNA follows: TGTGCCAGTAGTATCGGGGATGAGCAGTTCTTC.

This chain connects TRBV6-1 to TRBJ2-7; no clear D gene. Germline V lookup: CDR1 MNHNS, CDR2 SASEGT. V dropped 4 bases and J dropped 2 bases, with 12 bases sitting between them. This CDR3 spans 14 amino acids. CDR3 bases: TGTGCCAGCAGTGCCACCGACGGAGCCTACGAGCAGTACTTC. This encodes CASSATDGAYEQYF.

This chain joins TRBV4-3 and TRBJ2-1, with 8 bases aligning to TRBD2. Losses at the gene ends were 0 bases for V and 16 bases for J; bases not matched to a gene: 8. The germline gives CDR1 LGHNA, CDR2 YSLEER. The CDR3 has 13 residues. The CDR3 reads CASSQDLGTRGFF. The CDR3 DNA reads TGCGCCAGCAGCCAAGATCTAGGGACTAGGGGCTTCTTC.

This clone was recorded only once. This sequence joins TRBV7-3 and TRBJ2-1; D gene uncertain. From germline, CDR1 is SGHTA and CDR2 FQGTGA. V lost 5 bases to trimming and J lost 7 bases, with 9 bases between them. This CDR3 region has 12 residues. CDR3 DNA sequence: TGTGCCAGCAGCCAAATTCCTAATGAGCAGTTCTTC. This codes for CASSQIPNEQFF.

The chain links TRBV7-9 to TRBJ2-3; D gene ambiguous. Trimming removed 5 bases from V and 3 bases from J, with 9 bases in between. This CDR3 contains 13 residues. Germline-derived CDR1 and CDR2 are SEHNR and FQNEAQ (reference sequence). The CDR3 DNA reads as TGTGCCAGCAGCCCATTGGTTACAGATACGCAGTATTTT. The encoded protein is CASSPLVTDTQYF.

This clone has a handful of counts. V gene TRBV14 combines with J gene TRBJ1-5; D is uncertain. The CDR3 extends over 17 amino acids. V was clipped by 0 bases and J by 2 bases, with 14 bases between them. Germline loops: CDR1 SGHDN, CDR2 FVKESK. The CDR3 nucleotides read TGTGCCAGCAGCCAAGATAGGCCCCTGGCGGGCAATCAGCCCCAGCATTTT. It translates to CASSQDRPLAGNQPQHF.

The rearrangement links TRBV6-1 to TRBJ1-5; 8 bases are shared with TRBD1. The germline V gene has CDR1 MNHNS and CDR2 SASEGT. V shed 3 bases, J shed 0 bases, and the junction held 10 bases outside the gene matches. The CDR3 spans 18 residues. The CDR3 sequence: CASSDDRGGGYSNQPQHF. The CDR3 bases are TGTGCCAGCAGTGACGACAGGGGAGGTGGGTATAGCAATCAGCCCCAGCATTTT.

This clone is a singleton in its sample. The V and J genes are TRBV11-2 and TRBJ2-6; D remains unclear. The CDR3 length is 17 residues. The V gene lost 3 bases and the J gene lost 0 bases, with 12 bases spanning the gap. Germline CDR1 SGHAT, CDR2 FQNNGV. The CDR3 protein is CASSFSAWTSGANVLTF. CDR3 in DNA: TGTGCCAGCAGCTTCTCCGCCTGGACCTCTGGGGCCAACGTCCTGACTTTC.

The J gene is TRBJ2-5, the V gene TRBV6-5; D gene uncertain. Trimming removed 2 bases at V and 5 bases at J, with 12 bases between. This CDR3 is 14 amino acids long. CDR1 and CDR2 (germline): MNHEY, SVGAGI. CDR3 protein: CASSYGNKAETQYF. For the CDR3, the DNA is TGTGCCAGCAGTTACGGTAACAAGGCGGAGACCCAGTACTTC.

The V call is TRBV10-3, the J call TRBJ2-7, with a tentative D call TRBD2 (6 bases). With 2 bases removed from V and 2 bases from J, the gap between germline ends came to 13 bases. The CDR3 runs 15 residues. Per the germline V gene, CDR1 is ENHRY and CDR2 is SYGVKD. The CDR3 nucleotides are TGTGCCATCAGTGAGGGAGGGACTGCCACCTACGAGCAGTACTTC. Encoded protein: CAISEGGTATYEQYF.

V usage is TRBV13 and J usage is TRBJ2-7; 8 nucleotides align to TRBD2. Germline assignment: CDR1 PRHDT and CDR2 FYEKMQ (reference sequence). J was trimmed by 4 bases and V by 4 bases; bases with no gene match: 9. The CDR3 contains 15 residues. CDR3 DNA: TGTGCCAGCAGCTCCTCCATAGCGGGGAGTTACGAGCAGTACTTC. It codes for CASSSSIAGSYEQYF.

V is TRBV30 and J is TRBJ2-3, with TRBD2 matching 11 bases. Germline lookup yields CDR1 GTSNPN and CDR2 SVGIG (reference sequence). CDR3 length: 16 residues. V shed 2 bases and J 2 bases; nucleotides not matched to a gene: 6. CDR3 DNA: TGTGCCTGGAGTCAGGGACTAGCGGATTCCACAGATACGCAGTATTTT. It yields the protein CAWSQGLADSTDTQYF. The variable domain in full, with the rest retrieved from reference TRBV30 and TRBJ2-3, is SQTIHQWPATLVQPVGSPLSLECTVEGTSNPNLYWYRQAAGRGLQLLFYSVGIGQISSEVPQNLSASRPQDRQFILSSKKLLLSDSGFYLCAWSQGLADSTDTQYFGPGTRLTVL.

A few counts support this clone. The chain links TRBV7-2 to TRBJ1-2; the D is unclear. The CDR3 runs to 13 residues. Trimming took 2 bases from V and 8 from J, leaving 12 bases between them. CDR1 is SGHTA, CDR2 FQGNSA, per germline. CDR3 in DNA: TGTGCCAGCAGCTTATCGTCTCAGATGGGCTACACCTTC. It specifies CASSLSSQMGYTF.

The chain is built from TRBV7-4 and TRBJ2-7, with 8 bases aligning to TRBD2. The junction had 8 bases not matched to a gene; V was cut back by 1 base and J by 0 bases. The CDR3 runs 17 residues. CDR1 SGHVT and CDR2 SQSDAQ come from the germline V gene. In DNA, the CDR3 is TGTGCCAGCAGCTTAGTACTAGCGGAGTCCCCCTCCTACGAGCAGTACTTC. It yields the protein CASSLVLAESPSYEQYF.

J is TRBJ1-1 and V is TRBV19, with 9 bases fitting TRBD1. Losses at the gene ends were 3 bases for V and 3 bases for J; bases not matched to a gene: 2. The CDR3 totals 14 residues. Looked up from germline, CDR1 is LNHDA and CDR2 is SQIVND (reference sequence). CDR3 DNA sequence: TGTGCCAGTAGTATGTGGACAGGGGACACTGAAGCTTTCTTT. Amino acids: CASSMWTGDTEAFF.

This clone turned up a few times. The CDR3 DNA sequence: TGTGCCAGCAGCGTAACTAGCGGCTACGAGCAGTACTTC. It encodes CASSVTSGYEQYF. V and J are TRBV7-9 and TRBJ2-7; TRBD2 matches at 8 bases. This CDR3 has 13 residues. Germline V gives CDR1 SEHNR, CDR2 FQNEAQ (reference sequence). Trimming cost V 5 bases and J 3 bases; bases outside gene matches: 3.

This chain joins TRBV6-4 and TRBJ1-5, with D possibly matching TRBD1 (5 bases). V dropped 8 bases and J dropped 4 bases, with 9 bases sitting between them. CDR1 MRHNA and CDR2 SNTAGT come from the germline V gene. This CDR3 contains 12 residues. The CDR3 nucleotides are TGTGCCAGCCACGAGGGGAATCAGCCCCAGCATTTT. As protein: CASHEGNQPQHF.

The chain employs TRBV9 and TRBJ2-7; 8 bases match TRBD2. V dropped 4 bases and J dropped 2; count of bases not matched to a gene: 17. Germline loops: CDR1 SGDLS, CDR2 YYNGEE. This CDR3 is 18 amino acids long. CDR3 sequence: CASSPDGGGLLSAYEQYF. CDR3 bases: TGTGCCAGCAGCCCCGATGGCGGGGGGCTGCTCAGCGCCTACGAGCAGTACTTC.

This clone was detected once. J is TRBJ1-5 and V is TRBV6-6; D is unresolved. The V gene's germline CDR1 is MNHNY and CDR2 SVGAGI (reference sequence). The CDR3 is 16 amino acids. The V end lost 5 bases, the J end lost 0 bases, and 14 bases lay between the germline ends. CDR3 coding DNA: TGTGCCAGCAGTGCCCGCGGGGAATTTAGCAATCAGCCCCAGCATTTT. It codes for CASSARGEFSNQPQHF.

The rearrangement uses TRBV10-3 and TRBJ2-1, with 9 bases identical to TRBD2. V was pared by 0 bases and J by 6 bases, with 3 bases of the junction left unmatched. The CDR3 covers 15 residues. Looked up from germline, CDR1 is ENHRY and CDR2 is SYGVKD. Here the CDR3 DNA reads TGTGCCATCAGTGAGTCGACTAGCGGTATCAATGAGCAGTTCTTC. It yields the protein CAISESTSGINEQFF.

The chain couples TRBV29-1 to TRBJ2-3; 7 bases map to TRBD1. The CDR3 covers 12 residues. Germline CDR1 SQVTM, CDR2 ANQGSEA. V lost 7 bases and J lost 5; bases outside the gene matches: 6. Written as DNA, the CDR3 is TGCAGCGCCCGGGACAGTTTAGATACGCAGTATTTT. Its protein is CSARDSLDTQYF.

The chain combines TRBV6-1 with TRBJ2-3, with a tentative D call TRBD2 (5 bases). Trimming shortened V by 0 bases and J by 4 bases, and 11 bases separated the two germline ends. CDR3 size: 15 residues. Germline V gene sequence: CDR1 MNHNS, CDR2 SASEGT. CDR3 in amino acids: CASSEARLASDTQYF. Written as DNA, the CDR3 is TGTGCCAGCAGTGAAGCGCGGCTAGCTTCAGATACGCAGTATTTT.

The V call is TRBV5-4, the J call TRBJ1-1; D unclear. The V end lost 7 bases, the J end lost 4 bases, and 8 bases lay between the germline ends. This CDR3 is 11 amino acids long. Per germline, CDR1 SGHNT and CDR2 YYREEE (reference sequence). The CDR3 sequence is CASLEGTEAFF. CDR3 in DNA: TGTGCCAGCCTCGAGGGCACTGAAGCTTTCTTT.

This chain uses TRBV29-1 with TRBJ1-1; no clear D. The CDR3 has 13 residues. With 4 bases removed from V and 5 bases from J, the gap between germline ends came to 14 bases. Germline CDR1 SQVTM, CDR2 ANQGSEA. CDR3 in DNA: TGCAGCGTTGGAACTCACTCGAGGACTGAAGCTTTCTTT. Its translation: CSVGTHSRTEAFF.

The V and J genes are TRBV6-1 and TRBJ2-7; D is uncertain. The V end lost 4 bases, the J end lost 6 bases, and 7 bases lay between the germline ends. This CDR3 has 11 residues. Germline V gives CDR1 MNHNS, CDR2 SASEGT. The CDR3: CASSASGEQYF. The CDR3 DNA sequence: TGTGCCAGCAGTGCATCAGGCGAGCAGTACTTC.